Listed below are T cell receptor beta chains from one sample, sequenced in a study of response to subunit inactivated influenza vaccine. TCRdb analysed the RT-PCR reads with MiXCR anew, one entry per CDR3 protein. The sample holds about 700,000 distinct CDR3 sequences, 14% seen once. The input for sequencing was PBMCs from blood, taken approximately 15 days before vaccination. These receptor sequences come from a man aged 45-65 years who received an inactivated influenza vaccine. CDR3s include the opening cysteine and the closing phenylalanine or tryptophan. The D gene is left open where the match is weak. Expanded clones get a size class; other rows say once, few or many, or leave the size out.

clone size | J gene | CDR3 length | V gene | D gene | CDR3 DNA | CDR3 protein
few | TRBJ2-7 | 16 | TRBV10-3 | TRBD1 | TGTGCCATCAGTGAGCCGGGACAGGGGGCCTCCTACGAGCAGTACTTC | CAISEPGQGASYEQYF
. | TRBJ1-2 | 16 | TRBV6-5 | TRBD1 | TGTGCCAGCAGTTACCAGCCCGGGACAGGGACCTATGGCTACACCTTC | CASSYQPGTGTYGYTF
many | TRBJ1-1 | 15 | TRBV5-1 | . | TGCGCCAGCTCCCCCCGTGACAGCCATCAAAATGAAGCTTTCTTT | CASSPRDSHQNEAFF
many | TRBJ1-2 | 12 | TRBV12-5 | . | TGTGCTAGTGGAGGGGGGTTAGGTGGCTACACCTTC | CASGGGLGGYTF
. | TRBJ2-3 | 14 | TRBV18 | TRBD1 | TGTGCCAGCTCACCTGACGGATACAGGGGTACGCAGTATTTT | CASSPDGYRGTQYF
few | TRBJ2-1 | 15 | TRBV9 | TRBD2 | TGTGCCAGCAGCGTAACAGGACTAGCCTACAATGAGCAGTTCTTC | CASSVTGLAYNEQFF
few | TRBJ2-7 | 14 | TRBV10-3 | . | TGTGCCATCTCTCGGGGCCGAGGGTTCTACGAGCAGTACTTC | CAISRGRGFYEQYF
few | TRBJ2-1 | 15 | TRBV7-2 | . | TGTGCCAGCAGCTTCAGCATAAGCTCCTACAATGAGCAGTTCTTC | CASSFSISSYNEQFF
. | TRBJ2-1 | 15 | TRBV7-2 | TRBD2 | TGTGCCAGCAGCTTAGATGCGGGGGATAGCTATGAGCAGTTCTTC | CASSLDAGDSYEQFF
few | TRBJ2-7 | 15 | TRBV4-3 | TRBD1 | TGCGCCAGCAGCGGAGGGGTAGGACAGGGAAACGAGCAGTACTTC | CASSGGVGQGNEQYF
. | TRBJ2-1 | 15 | TRBV3-1 | . | TGTGCCAGCAGCCAAGTATCGGCAGGGGGGAATGAGCAGTTCTTC | CASSQVSAGGNEQFF
few | TRBJ2-7 | 17 | TRBV15 | . | TGTGCCACCAGCAGAGGATATATTCTCGGGTCTACTGACGAGCAGTACTTC | CATSRGYILGSTDEQYF
few | TRBJ1-4 | 14 | TRBV4-2 | . | TGTGCCAGCAGCCAACTCGGAGGGGGTGAAAAACTGTTTTTT | CASSQLGGGEKLFF
. | TRBJ1-3 | 17 | TRBV6-5 | TRBD1 | TGTGCCAGCAGTTACTCGTGGACAGGATTCTCTGGAAACACCATATATTTT | CASSYSWTGFSGNTIYF
. | TRBJ1-1 | 15 | TRBV20-1 | TRBD1 | TGCAGTGCTAGCTTGACAGGGGGAGGGGGCACTGAAGCTTTCTTT | CSASLTGGGGTEAFF
many | TRBJ2-1 | 12 | TRBV28 | TRBD2 | TGTGCCAGCAGTGTAGAGCGGGGGGGGCAGTTCTTC | CASSVERGGQFF
many | TRBJ2-5 | 15 | TRBV28 | TRBD1 | TGTGCCAGCACCGAGGACAGGGGTATTTTCGAGACCCAGTACTTC | CASTEDRGIFETQYF
few | TRBJ2-7 | 16 | TRBV6-2/TRBV6-3 | . | TGTGCCAGCAGTTACTCGATCCCAGTGGATTCGGACGAGCAGTACTTC | CASSYSIPVDSDEQYF
few | TRBJ1-6 | 14 | TRBV7-9 | . | TGTGCCAGCAGCTCCCCAGGGGCTGGGTCACCCCTCCACTTT | CASSSPGAGSPLHF
. | TRBJ2-7 | 14 | TRBV5-1 | TRBD2 | TGCGCCAGCAGCCAGGGACTAGCGTTGTACGAGCAGTACTTC | CASSQGLALYEQYF
. | TRBJ2-3 | 15 | TRBV6-5 | . | TGTGCCAGCAGTTACGGCGGGTCTAGCACAGATACGCAGTATTTT | CASSYGGSSTDTQYF
few | TRBJ2-1 | 16 | TRBV20-1 | . | TGCAGTGCTAGAGAGCCGGGAACGCGAGGTAACAATGAGCAGTTCTTC | CSAREPGTRGNNEQFF
. | TRBJ2-7 | 16 | TRBV28 | TRBD1 | TGTGCCAGCAGTTTAGCAGACAGGGGTCCCTCCTACGAGCAGTACTTC | CASSLADRGPSYEQYF
. | TRBJ2-2 | 15 | TRBV9 | . | TGTGCCAGCAGTGCCGAGACTCAGAACACCGGGGAGCTGTTTTTT | CASSAETQNTGELFF
few | TRBJ1-6 | 15 | TRBV12-3/TRBV12-4 | TRBD1 | TGTGCCAGCACTCACCGGGACAGAGGCTCCTCACCCCTCCACTTT | CASTHRDRGSSPLHF
. | TRBJ2-3 | 15 | TRBV20-1 | . | TGCAGTGCTAGAGGAATTAGCGGAAGCACAGATACGCAGTATTTT | CSARGISGSTDTQYF
few | TRBJ2-7 | 13 | TRBV20-1 | TRBD1 | TGCAGTGCGGAGGACAGGGAGGTCGGCGAGCAGTACTTC | CSAEDREVGEQYF
few | TRBJ1-5 | 14 | TRBV19 | . | TGTGCCAGTAGTGTCTCAGGGCCCCGGCAGCCCCAGCATTTT | CASSVSGPRQPQHF
few | TRBJ2-3 | 15 | TRBV10-3 | TRBD1 | TGTGCCATCAGTACTGGGACAGCTAGCACAGATACGCAGTATTTT | CAISTGTASTDTQYF
. | TRBJ1-5 | 16 | TRBV7-2 | . | TGTGCCAGCAGCCAGAGGGGAGGGTTGAGCAATCAGCCCCAGCATTTT | CASSQRGGLSNQPQHF
few | TRBJ2-6 | 16 | TRBV5-1 | . | TGCGCCAGCAGCCGGATAACAGGATCAGGGGCCAACGTCCTGACTTTC | CASSRITGSGANVLTF
few | TRBJ2-3 | 14 | TRBV12-3/TRBV12-4 | TRBD1 | TGTGCCAGCAGTAGGACAGGGGGCGCAGATACGCAGTATTTT | CASSRTGGADTQYF
. | TRBJ1-5 | 13 | TRBV29-1 | . | TGCAGCGTTGCGATGCGTAACAATCAGCCCCAGCATTTT | CSVAMRNNQPQHF
many | TRBJ1-3 | 14 | TRBV20-1 | . | TGCAGTGCTATCTCCGGGCGAACTGGAAACACCATATATTTT | CSAISGRTGNTIYF
many | TRBJ1-1 | 12 | TRBV3-1 | . | TGTGCCAGCAGCCGCGGGAAGGACGAAGCTTTCTTT | CASSRGKDEAFF
. | TRBJ2-3 | 14 | TRBV12-5 | TRBD1 | TGTGCTAGTGGTTTGATGACAGGGGCAGATACGCAGTATTTT | CASGLMTGADTQYF
. | TRBJ2-5 | 16 | TRBV20-1 | TRBD2 | TGCAGTGCTAGAGATGGTAAAATAGCGGGTGGAGAGACCCAGTACTTC | CSARDGKIAGGETQYF
. | TRBJ2-1 | 16 | TRBV7-3 | . | TGTGCCAGCAGCTTAATCGCTCCTAGCTCCTACAATGAGCAGTTCTTC | CASSLIAPSSYNEQFF
. | TRBJ2-3 | 15 | TRBV9 | . | TGTGCCAGCAGCGTAGATAAGGAACGGGCAGATACGCAGTATTTT | CASSVDKERADTQYF
. | TRBJ1-1 | 16 | TRBV4-3 | TRBD1 | TGCGCCAGCAGCCAACACCGGACAGGGGCGAACACTGAAGCTTTCTTT | CASSQHRTGANTEAFF
. | TRBJ2-7 | 18 | TRBV5-1 | TRBD2 | TGCGCCAGCAGCTTGGCCTTGGGGACTAGCGGGGTCTCCTACGAGCAGTACTTC | CASSLALGTSGVSYEQYF
few | TRBJ2-5 | 14 | TRBV29-1 | TRBD2 | TGCAGCGGAGCGGGACCTCGAAGGCAAGAGACCCAGTACTTC | CSGAGPRRQETQYF
. | TRBJ2-1 | 15 | TRBV10-3 | . | TGTGCCGTGGGGGGGGCGGTTTTTGGCTACAATGAGCAGTTCTTC | CAVGGAVFGYNEQFF
. | TRBJ2-5 | 14 | TRBV20-1 | . | TGCAGTGCTGCTTTTGACGGGGGATTAGAGACCCAGTACTTC | CSAAFDGGLETQYF
few | TRBJ1-3 | 14 | TRBV10-2 | . | TGCGCCAGCACTCGGGGGCAGGATGGAAACACCATATATTTT | CASTRGQDGNTIYF
. | TRBJ2-7 | 17 | TRBV5-4 | TRBD2 | TGTGCCAGCAGCTTGGTAGCGGGGACGCTTGCCACCTACGAGCAGTACTTC | CASSLVAGTLATYEQYF
few | TRBJ1-1 | 13 | TRBV20-1 | . | TGCAGTGCTAGCCTGACGGCGAACACTGAAGCTTTCTTT | CSASLTANTEAFF
. | TRBJ1-4 | 15 | TRBV15 | . | TGTGCCACCAGCAGAGTATCGGTAGGGACTGAAAAACTGTTTTTT | CATSRVSVGTEKLFF
. | TRBJ2-2 | 15 | TRBV6-5 | . | TGTGCCAGCAGTTACTCAGGGCTAGCGAGGGGGGAGCTGTTTTTT | CASSYSGLARGELFF
few | TRBJ1-5 | 12 | TRBV29-1 | . | TGCAGCGTTGGCACTACCAATCAGCCCCAGCATTTT | CSVGTTNQPQHF
. | TRBJ2-3 | 15 | TRBV6-2/TRBV6-3 | . | TGTGCCAGCAGTTACTCGGGAAGCCGTACGGATACGCAGTATTTT | CASSYSGSRTDTQYF